The present entry profiles one T cell receptor (beta chain) with its context. This sample was taken from a study of T cells of healthy individuals. MiXCR, applied by TCRdb to the 5' RACE reads, yields one record per CDR3 protein. The table lists about 53,000 distinct CDR3 sequences, roughly 14% of them singletons. V lost 2 bases and J lost 4; bases outside the gene matches: 7. The CDR3 has 17 amino acids. The V gene's germline CDR1 is SGHTA and CDR2 FQGNSA. This chain uses TRBV7-2 with TRBJ2-3; 12 bases match TRBD2. The TCR was taken from a human donor in good health. This CDR3 is CASSLIASGGAADTQYF. The CDR3 nucleotides read TGTGCCAGCAGCTTAATAGCTAGCGGGGGGGCCGCAGATACGCAGTATTTT. The whole variable domain, remainder taken from reference TRBV7-2 and TRBJ2-3, is GAGVSQSPSNKVTEKGKDVELRCDPISGHTALYWYRQSLGQGLEFLIYFQGNSAPDKSGLPSDRFSAERTGGSVSTLTIQRTQQEDSAVYLCASSLIASGGAADTQYFGPGTRLTVL.